A selection of T cell receptor beta chains follows, all from one sample in a study of OX40 agonist ivuxolimab in advanced cancers. Data came from immunoSEQ multiplex PCR; TCRdb stores just in-frame clones and leaves some out. The sample contains about 73,000 clones, approximately 90% of which appear only once. Sequences were derived from CD4+ or CD8+ T cells sorted from blood, sampled in a trial of the OX40 agonist ivuxolimab. These receptors came from an adult with an advanced solid tumor such as melanoma, head and neck, liver or kidney cancer. Both conserved end residues are part of each CDR3. Each record gives: clone size, J gene, V gene, D gene, CDR3 DNA, CDR3 protein. D genes are given only for firm matches. Not all rows give a size; the values are once, few, many and, for expanded clones, a class.

clone_size: once
j_call: TRBJ2-3
v_call: TRBV27
d_call: .
cdr3_nt: TGTGCCAGCAGTTTGCTAAGGGCGGAGGATACGCAGTATTTT
cdr3_aa: CASSLLRAEDTQYF

clone_size: .
j_call: TRBJ1-1
v_call: TRBV19
d_call: .
cdr3_nt: TGTGCCAGTACCCCCGGGGGCACTGAAGCTTTCTTT
cdr3_aa: CASTPGGTEAFF

clone_size: few
j_call: TRBJ2-1
v_call: TRBV29-1
d_call: TRBD2
cdr3_nt: TGCAGCGTTGTTGGGCACAGCGGGAGGGCGGAAAATGAGCAGTTCTTC
cdr3_aa: CSVVGHSGRAENEQFF

clone_size: .
j_call: TRBJ2-7
v_call: TRBV19
d_call: TRBD1
cdr3_nt: TGTGCCAGCCGGGACAGGGGATCCGAGCAGTACTTC
cdr3_aa: CASRDRGSEQYF

clone_size: .
j_call: TRBJ2-1
v_call: TRBV7-8
d_call: TRBD2
cdr3_nt: TGTGCCAGCATCCCGACTAGCGGGAGTTACAATGAGCAGTTCTTC
cdr3_aa: CASIPTSGSYNEQFF

clone_size: .
j_call: TRBJ1-4
v_call: TRBV27
d_call: .
cdr3_nt: TGTGCCAGCGCCGATATTTCGGGGCTCCCAACTAATGAAAAACTGTTTTTT
cdr3_aa: CASADISGLPTNEKLFF

clone_size: .
j_call: TRBJ2-1
v_call: TRBV11-1
d_call: .
cdr3_nt: TGTGCCAGCAGTTTCCGAAGAACTAGCTCCCTTTACAATGAGCAGTTCTTC
cdr3_aa: CASSFRRTSSLYNEQFF

clone_size: .
j_call: TRBJ2-7
v_call: TRBV27
d_call: .
cdr3_nt: TGTGCCAGCAGTGTGACTCCGAGTAACTACGAGCAGTACTTC
cdr3_aa: CASSVTPSNYEQYF

clone_size: .
j_call: TRBJ1-1
v_call: TRBV2
d_call: .
cdr3_nt: TGTGCCAGCAGGGGCAGAGTGAACACTGAAGCTTTCTTT
cdr3_aa: CASRGRVNTEAFF

clone_size: .
j_call: TRBJ2-7
v_call: TRBV27
d_call: .
cdr3_nt: TGTGCCAGCAGTCGAAGGTGGGACCCGAGGGGCTACGAGCAGTACTTC
cdr3_aa: CASSRRWDPRGYEQYF

clone_size: .
j_call: TRBJ1-4
v_call: TRBV4-1
d_call: .
cdr3_nt: TGCGCCAGCAGCCAAGAGGGGGGTCAAAATGAAAAACTGTTTTTT
cdr3_aa: CASSQEGGQNEKLFF

clone_size: .
j_call: TRBJ2-7
v_call: TRBV28
d_call: TRBD1
cdr3_nt: TGTGCCAGCAGCCTCCAGACAGGGCCCTACGAGCAGTACTTC
cdr3_aa: CASSLQTGPYEQYF

clone_size: .
j_call: TRBJ2-7
v_call: TRBV7-9
d_call: TRBD1
cdr3_nt: TGTGCCAGCAGCAAACCGGGACAGGGACCCCACGAGCAGTACTTC
cdr3_aa: CASSKPGQGPHEQYF

clone_size: .
j_call: TRBJ2-7
v_call: TRBV4-1
d_call: TRBD2
cdr3_nt: TGCGCCAGCAGCCAAGTTCGACTAGCGGATTCCTACGAGCAGTACTTC
cdr3_aa: CASSQVRLADSYEQYF

clone_size: .
j_call: TRBJ2-5
v_call: TRBV15
d_call: TRBD2
cdr3_nt: TGTGCCACCAGCGAGGGACTAGCGGGACGTCGGGAGACCCAGTACTTC
cdr3_aa: CATSEGLAGRRETQYF

clone_size: .
j_call: TRBJ2-3
v_call: TRBV9
d_call: .
cdr3_nt: TGTGCCAGCAGCTCGCGGACCACAGATACGCAGTATTTT
cdr3_aa: CASSSRTTDTQYF

clone_size: .
j_call: TRBJ1-1
v_call: TRBV5-1
d_call: .
cdr3_nt: TGCGCCAGCAGCTTGGACAGGGTCAACACTGAAGCTTTCTTT
cdr3_aa: CASSLDRVNTEAFF

clone_size: .
j_call: TRBJ1-2
v_call: TRBV6-5
d_call: .
cdr3_nt: TGTGCCAGCAGTACAGGCCCGACTAACTATGGCTACACCTTC
cdr3_aa: CASSTGPTNYGYTF

clone_size: .
j_call: TRBJ2-7
v_call: TRBV7-6
d_call: TRBD2
cdr3_nt: TGTGCCAGCAGCCCCGGGACTAGCGGGAGCAACGAGCAGTACTTC
cdr3_aa: CASSPGTSGSNEQYF

clone_size: .
j_call: TRBJ1-6
v_call: TRBV19
d_call: TRBD1
cdr3_nt: TGTGCCAGTAGTAGCCTAGGGGACAGGGCTTATTCACCCCTCCACTTT
cdr3_aa: CASSSLGDRAYSPLHF

clone_size: .
j_call: TRBJ2-7
v_call: TRBV2
d_call: TRBD1
cdr3_nt: TGTGCCAGCCAAGGGGGCGGTCTAGCCTACGAGCAGTACTTC
cdr3_aa: CASQGGGLAYEQYF

clone_size: once
j_call: TRBJ2-7
v_call: TRBV29-1
d_call: .
cdr3_nt: TGCAGCGTTGTATCGACAACCGGTGAATACGAGCAGTACTTC
cdr3_aa: CSVVSTTGEYEQYF

clone_size: .
j_call: TRBJ2-7
v_call: TRBV5-1
d_call: .
cdr3_nt: TGCGCCAGCAGCTTGGAGGGACATCTCTACGAGCAGTACTTC
cdr3_aa: CASSLEGHLYEQYF

clone_size: .
j_call: TRBJ1-6
v_call: TRBV4-1
d_call: .
cdr3_nt: TGCGCCAGCAGCCAGGTGGGGGGAATCCCCCTCCACTTT
cdr3_aa: CASSQVGGIPLHF

clone_size: .
j_call: TRBJ2-7
v_call: TRBV23-1
d_call: TRBD1
cdr3_nt: TGCGCCAGCAATGTTAGGGACAGGGTGGACGAGCAGTACTTC
cdr3_aa: CASNVRDRVDEQYF

clone_size: .
j_call: TRBJ2-1
v_call: TRBV27
d_call: TRBD2
cdr3_nt: TGTGCCAGCAGTTTAAGGCGGGAGAGGGGCAATGAGCAGTTCTTC
cdr3_aa: CASSLRRERGNEQFF

clone_size: .
j_call: TRBJ2-7
v_call: TRBV5-1
d_call: TRBD1
cdr3_nt: TGCGCCAGCAGCACGGGCCGGGACAGGGGCAACGAGCAGTACTTC
cdr3_aa: CASSTGRDRGNEQYF

clone_size: .
j_call: TRBJ2-3
v_call: TRBV9
d_call: .
cdr3_nt: TGTGCCAGCAGCGGGGGGGCAGATACGCAGTATTTT
cdr3_aa: CASSGGADTQYF

clone_size: .
j_call: TRBJ2-3
v_call: TRBV6-5
d_call: .
cdr3_nt: TGTGCCAGCAGTGGATCAGCGGTTAGCACAGATACGCAGTATTTT
cdr3_aa: CASSGSAVSTDTQYF

clone_size: .
j_call: TRBJ1-1
v_call: TRBV6-1
d_call: TRBD1
cdr3_nt: TGTGCCAGCAGTGGGTGGACAGGGCCGAACACTGAAGCTTTCTTT
cdr3_aa: CASSGWTGPNTEAFF

clone_size: .
j_call: TRBJ1-6
v_call: TRBV6-1
d_call: .
cdr3_nt: TGTGCCAGCGGATATTCACCCCTCCACTTT
cdr3_aa: CASGYSPLHF

clone_size: .
j_call: TRBJ2-5
v_call: TRBV5-1
d_call: .
cdr3_nt: TGCGCCAGCAGCTTGGATCCGTTTCAAGAGACCCAGTACTTC
cdr3_aa: CASSLDPFQETQYF

clone_size: .
j_call: TRBJ2-1
v_call: TRBV6-5
d_call: .
cdr3_nt: TGTGCCAGCAGTTTAGGTTACAATGAGCAGTTCTTC
cdr3_aa: CASSLGYNEQFF

clone_size: .
j_call: TRBJ2-7
v_call: TRBV6-1
d_call: .
cdr3_nt: TGTGCCAGCAGTATGGGACCGCGATACGAGCAGTACTTC
cdr3_aa: CASSMGPRYEQYF

clone_size: .
j_call: TRBJ2-3
v_call: TRBV12-1
d_call: .
cdr3_nt: TGTGCCAGCAGCTTGGCGACAGGGAGACGCACAGATACGCAGTATTTT
cdr3_aa: CASSLATGRRTDTQYF

clone_size: .
j_call: TRBJ2-1
v_call: TRBV6-4
d_call: .
cdr3_nt: TGTGCCAGCAGTGACTCTAGGTTTGAGGGTAATGAGCAGTTCTTC
cdr3_aa: CASSDSRFEGNEQFF

clone_size: .
j_call: TRBJ2-5
v_call: TRBV9
d_call: TRBD2
cdr3_nt: TGTGCCAGCAGCGCTGGACTAGGCCAAGAGACCCAGTACTTC
cdr3_aa: CASSAGLGQETQYF

clone_size: .
j_call: TRBJ1-1
v_call: TRBV5-1
d_call: .
cdr3_nt: TGCGCCAGCAGAAACGGGGTCACTGAAGCTTTCTTT
cdr3_aa: CASRNGVTEAFF

clone_size: .
j_call: TRBJ2-3
v_call: TRBV10-3
d_call: TRBD2
cdr3_nt: TGTGCCATCGGGCTTTACGCGGGAGGGCAAACAGATACGCAGTATTTT
cdr3_aa: CAIGLYAGGQTDTQYF

clone_size: .
j_call: TRBJ2-2
v_call: TRBV2
d_call: .
cdr3_nt: TGTGCCAGCAGTGAAGGAGCAGCCGGGGAGCTGTTTTTT
cdr3_aa: CASSEGAAGELFF

clone_size: .
j_call: TRBJ2-7
v_call: TRBV6-1
d_call: .
cdr3_nt: TGTGCCAGCATAGGGTCCTCCTACGAGCAGTACTTC
cdr3_aa: CASIGSSYEQYF

clone_size: .
j_call: TRBJ1-2
v_call: TRBV29-1
d_call: .
cdr3_nt: TGCAGCGTTGACTTGGGGTATGGCTACACCTTC
cdr3_aa: CSVDLGYGYTF